This TCR beta chain was retrieved from a study of cytomegalovirus exposure and HLA in healthy donors. Study outcomes and limitations: When analyzed later, the rates of TCR association showed variation by HLA locus, with DRB1 the most and HLA-C the fewest. In a later analysis, a genetic analysis reported fewer productive-TCR N-insertions in an Asian-associated ancestry cluster than the cohort average. The authors listed some 150 TCR beta chains as cytomegalovirus-associated.

With respect to this clone: Its antigen is as yet unknown.

Both 60 Vbeta primers and 13 Jbeta primers went into the PCR. The method was immunoSEQ multiplex PCR; TCRdb's version includes in-frame clones alone and lacks a portion of them. The sample holds fewer than 120,000 clones, 70% to 90% seen once. This CDR3 region has 16 residues. Germline CDR1 and CDR2: LGHNA and YSLEER. Trimming at V came to 0 bases and at J to 7 bases, leaving 7 bases not matched to a gene. The donors, nominally healthy at sampling, likely had unrecorded immune exposures. The sample comprised PBMCs. The chain has TRBV4-3 and TRBJ1-4; 8 bases line up with TRBD1. The clonotype comes from a man aged 35-49 years in good health and CMV-seronegative. CDR3 nucleotide sequence: TGCGCCAGCAGCCAAGATTCCAGGGGGCATGTTGAAAAACTGTTTTTT. Translating it yields CASSQDSRGHVEKLFF.